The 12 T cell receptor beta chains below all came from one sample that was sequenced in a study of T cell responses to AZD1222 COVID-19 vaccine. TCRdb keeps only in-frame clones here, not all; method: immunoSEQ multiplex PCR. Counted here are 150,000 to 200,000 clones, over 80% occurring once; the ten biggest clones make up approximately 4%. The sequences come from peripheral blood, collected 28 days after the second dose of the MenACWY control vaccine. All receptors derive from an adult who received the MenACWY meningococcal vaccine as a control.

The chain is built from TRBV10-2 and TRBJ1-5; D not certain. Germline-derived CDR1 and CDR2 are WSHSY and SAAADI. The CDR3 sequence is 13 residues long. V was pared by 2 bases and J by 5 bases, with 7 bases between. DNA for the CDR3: TGCGCCAGCAGTGAGGGTCTGGATCAGCCCCAGCATTTT. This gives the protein CASSEGLDQPQHF.

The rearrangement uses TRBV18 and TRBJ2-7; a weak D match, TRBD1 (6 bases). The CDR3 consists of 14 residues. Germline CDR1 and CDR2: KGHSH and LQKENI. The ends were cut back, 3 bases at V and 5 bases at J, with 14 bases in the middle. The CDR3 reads CASSPGTHVHEQYF. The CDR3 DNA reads TGTGCCAGCTCACCTGGGACACATGTGCACGAGCAGTACTTC. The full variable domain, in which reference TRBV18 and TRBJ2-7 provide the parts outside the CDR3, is NAGVMQNPRHLVRRRGQEARLRCSPMKGHSHVYWYRQLPEEGLKFMVYLQKENIIDESGMPKERFSAEFPKEGPSILRIQQVVRGDSAAYFCASSPGTHVHEQYFGPGTRLTVT.

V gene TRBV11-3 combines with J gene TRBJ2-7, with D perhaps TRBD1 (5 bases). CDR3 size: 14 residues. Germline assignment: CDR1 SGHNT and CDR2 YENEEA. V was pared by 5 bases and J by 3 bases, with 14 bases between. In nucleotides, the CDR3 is TGTGCCAGCAGCCCAGGGCCAAACAACTACGAGCAGTACTTC. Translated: CASSPGPNNYEQYF.

Here the CDR3 reads CASSPRMGVGYGYTF. CDR3 DNA sequence: TGTGCCAGCTCACCACGGATGGGGGTCGGCTATGGCTACACCTTC. The rearrangement links TRBV18 to TRBJ1-2; possibly TRBD1 for D (5 bases). V was shortened by 1 base and J by 4 bases, with 13 bases between the two germline ends. The germline V gene has CDR1 KGHSH and CDR2 LQKENI. The CDR3 consists of 15 residues.

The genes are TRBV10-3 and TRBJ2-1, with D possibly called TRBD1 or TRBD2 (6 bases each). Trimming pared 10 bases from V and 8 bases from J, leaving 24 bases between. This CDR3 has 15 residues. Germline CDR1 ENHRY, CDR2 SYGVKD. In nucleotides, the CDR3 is TGTGCCACATGGGGGACTCAAAGGGGGATCGATGAGCAGTTCTTC. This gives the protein CATWGTQRGIDEQFF.

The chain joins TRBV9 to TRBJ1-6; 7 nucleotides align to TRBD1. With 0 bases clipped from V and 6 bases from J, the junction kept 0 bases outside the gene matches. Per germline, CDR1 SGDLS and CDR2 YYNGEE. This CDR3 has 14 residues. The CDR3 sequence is CASSVAGGNSPLHF. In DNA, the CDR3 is TGTGCCAGCAGCGTAGCAGGGGGTAATTCACCCCTCCACTTT.

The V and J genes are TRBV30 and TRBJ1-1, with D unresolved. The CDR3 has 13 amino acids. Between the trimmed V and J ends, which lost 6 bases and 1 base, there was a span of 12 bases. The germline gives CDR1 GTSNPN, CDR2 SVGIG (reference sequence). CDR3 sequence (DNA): TGTGCCTGCGACAAAACGGGGAACACTGAAGCTTTCTTT. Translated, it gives CACDKTGNTEAFF.

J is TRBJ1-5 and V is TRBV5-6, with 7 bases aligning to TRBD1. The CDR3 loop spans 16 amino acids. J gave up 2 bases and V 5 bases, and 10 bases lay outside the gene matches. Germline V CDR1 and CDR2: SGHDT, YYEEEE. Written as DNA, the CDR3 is TGTGCCAGCAGTCCATACTCCGGACAGGGCAATCAGCCCCAGCATTTT. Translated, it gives CASSPYSGQGNQPQHF.

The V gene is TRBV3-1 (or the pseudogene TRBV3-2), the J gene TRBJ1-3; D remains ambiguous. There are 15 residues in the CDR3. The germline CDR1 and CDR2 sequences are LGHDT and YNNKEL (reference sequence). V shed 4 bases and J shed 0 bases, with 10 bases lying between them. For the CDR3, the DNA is TGTGCCAGCAGCCCCTTGTTCAACTCTGGAAACACCATATATTTT. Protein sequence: CASSPLFNSGNTIYF.

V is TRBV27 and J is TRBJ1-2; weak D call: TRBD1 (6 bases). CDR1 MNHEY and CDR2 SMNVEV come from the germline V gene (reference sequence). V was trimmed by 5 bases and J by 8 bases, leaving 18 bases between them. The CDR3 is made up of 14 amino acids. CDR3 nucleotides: TGTGCCAGCAGTCCCTGGGGGGGGCTAGGAGGCTACACCTTC. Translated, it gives CASSPWGGLGGYTF.

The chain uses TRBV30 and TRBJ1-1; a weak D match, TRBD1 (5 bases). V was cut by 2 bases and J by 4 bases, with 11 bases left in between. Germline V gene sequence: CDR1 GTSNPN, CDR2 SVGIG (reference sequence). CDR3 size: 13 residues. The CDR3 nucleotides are TGTGCCTGGAGTTTCATCGGGGGCACTGAAGCTTTCTTT. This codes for CAWSFIGGTEAFF. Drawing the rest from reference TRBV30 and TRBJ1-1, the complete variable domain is SQTIHQWPATLVQPVGSPLSLECTVEGTSNPNLYWYRQAAGRGLQLLFYSVGIGQISSEVPQNLSASRPQDRQFILSSKKLLLSDSGFYLCAWSFIGGTEAFFGQGTRLTVV.

CDR3 region: CAIRWPEAFF. CDR3 bases: TGTGCCATAAGATGGCCTGAAGCTTTCTTT. V gene TRBV10-3 combines with J gene TRBJ1-1, with D uncertain. There are 10 residues in the CDR3. Germline V gene data show CDR1 as ENHRY and CDR2 as SYGVKD. The V gene lost 9 bases and the J gene lost 6 bases, with 8 bases spanning the gap.